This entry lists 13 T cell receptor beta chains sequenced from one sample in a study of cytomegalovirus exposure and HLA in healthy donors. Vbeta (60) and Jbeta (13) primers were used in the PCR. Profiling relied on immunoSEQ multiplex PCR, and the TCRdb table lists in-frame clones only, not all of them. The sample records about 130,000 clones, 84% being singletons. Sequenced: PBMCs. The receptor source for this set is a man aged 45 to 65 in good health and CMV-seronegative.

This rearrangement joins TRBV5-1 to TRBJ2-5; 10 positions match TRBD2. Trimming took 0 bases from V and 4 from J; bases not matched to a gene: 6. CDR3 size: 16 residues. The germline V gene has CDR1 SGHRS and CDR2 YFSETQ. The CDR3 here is CASSLGLAGEGETQYF. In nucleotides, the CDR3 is TGCGCCAGCAGCTTGGGCCTAGCGGGGGAGGGAGAGACCCAGTACTTC. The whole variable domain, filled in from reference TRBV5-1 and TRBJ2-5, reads KAGVTQTPRYLIKTRGQQVTLSCSPISGHRSVSWYQQTPGQGLQFLFEYFSETQRNKGNFPGRFSGRQFSNSRSEMNVSTLELGDSALYLCASSLGLAGEGETQYFGPGTRLLVL.

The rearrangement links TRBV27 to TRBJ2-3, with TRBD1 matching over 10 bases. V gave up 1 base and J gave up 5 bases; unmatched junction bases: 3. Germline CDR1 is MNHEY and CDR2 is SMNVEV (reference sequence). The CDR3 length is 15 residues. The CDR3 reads CASSLWTGGGDTQYF. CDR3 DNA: TGTGCCAGCAGTTTATGGACAGGGGGGGGAGATACGCAGTATTTT.

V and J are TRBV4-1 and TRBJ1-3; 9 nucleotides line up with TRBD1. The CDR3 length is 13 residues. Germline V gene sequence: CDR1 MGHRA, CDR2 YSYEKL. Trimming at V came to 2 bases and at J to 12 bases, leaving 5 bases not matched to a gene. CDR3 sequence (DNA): TGCGCCAGCAGCCAACCGGGACAGGGTGGCATATATTTT. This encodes CASSQPGQGGIYF.

CDR3 coding DNA: TGTGCCAGCAGCCAAGACCTCGTGAGCGAGAACGAGCAGTACTTC. Protein product: CASSQDLVSENEQYF. V is TRBV14 and J is TRBJ2-7; D ambiguous. The CDR3 is 15 amino acids. With 0 bases removed from V and 5 bases from J, the gap between germline ends came to 14 bases. CDR1 SGHDN and CDR2 FVKESK come from the germline V gene.

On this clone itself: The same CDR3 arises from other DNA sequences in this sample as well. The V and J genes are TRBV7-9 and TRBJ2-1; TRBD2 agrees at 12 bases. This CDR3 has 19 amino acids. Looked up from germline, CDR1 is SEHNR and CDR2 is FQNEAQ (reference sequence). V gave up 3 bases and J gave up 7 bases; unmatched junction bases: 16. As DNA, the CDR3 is TGTGCCAGCAGCTTTACCGGGACTAGCGGGTTAACGCTGGGTAATGAGCAGTTCTTC. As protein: CASSFTGTSGLTLGNEQFF.

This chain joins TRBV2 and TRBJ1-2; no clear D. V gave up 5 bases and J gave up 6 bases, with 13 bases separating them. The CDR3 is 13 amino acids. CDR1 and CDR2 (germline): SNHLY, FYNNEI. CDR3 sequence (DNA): TGTGCCAGCAGTAACAGTAACACCGATGGCTACACCTTC. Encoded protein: CASSNSNTDGYTF.

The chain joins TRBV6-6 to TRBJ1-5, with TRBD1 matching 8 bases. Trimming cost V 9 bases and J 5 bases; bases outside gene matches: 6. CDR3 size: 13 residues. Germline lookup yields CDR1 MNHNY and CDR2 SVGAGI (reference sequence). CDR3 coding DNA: TGTGCCAGTAGTACAGGGGGTGATCAGCCCCAGCATTTT. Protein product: CASSTGGDQPQHF.

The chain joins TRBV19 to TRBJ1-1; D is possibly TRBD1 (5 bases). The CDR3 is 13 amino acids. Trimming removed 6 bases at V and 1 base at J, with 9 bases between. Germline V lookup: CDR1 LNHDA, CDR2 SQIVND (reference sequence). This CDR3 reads CASSSGGNTEAFF. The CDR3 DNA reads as TGTGCCAGTAGCTCCGGGGGGAACACTGAAGCTTTCTTT.

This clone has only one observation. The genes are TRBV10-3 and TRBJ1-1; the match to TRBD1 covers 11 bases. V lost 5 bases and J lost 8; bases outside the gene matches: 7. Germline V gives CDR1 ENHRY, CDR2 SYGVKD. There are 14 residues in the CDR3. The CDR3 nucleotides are TGTGCCATCAGTTCGGACAGGGGGCCCCCCGAAGCTTTCTTT. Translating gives CAISSDRGPPEAFF.

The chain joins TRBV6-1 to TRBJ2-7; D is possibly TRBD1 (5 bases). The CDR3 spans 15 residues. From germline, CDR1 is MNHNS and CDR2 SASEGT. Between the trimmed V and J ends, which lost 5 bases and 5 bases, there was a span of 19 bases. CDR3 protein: CASSSRQSGWDEQYF. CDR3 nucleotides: TGTGCCAGCAGTTCCCGACAGAGTGGGTGGGACGAGCAGTACTTC.

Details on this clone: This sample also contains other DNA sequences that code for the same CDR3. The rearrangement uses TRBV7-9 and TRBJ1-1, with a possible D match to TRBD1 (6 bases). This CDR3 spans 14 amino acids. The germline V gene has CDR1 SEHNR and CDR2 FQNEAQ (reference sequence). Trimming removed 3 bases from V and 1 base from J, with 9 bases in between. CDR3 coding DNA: TGTGCCAGCAGCTTGGGGGCGGCGAACACTGAAGCTTTCTTT. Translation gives CASSLGAANTEAFF.

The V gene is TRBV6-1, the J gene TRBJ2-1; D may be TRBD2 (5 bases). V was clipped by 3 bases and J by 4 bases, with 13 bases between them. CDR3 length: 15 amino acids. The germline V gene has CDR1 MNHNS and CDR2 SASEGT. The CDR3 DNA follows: TGTGCCAGCAGTGACGCTTTTCGGGGATACAATGAGCAGTTCTTC. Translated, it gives CASSDAFRGYNEQFF.

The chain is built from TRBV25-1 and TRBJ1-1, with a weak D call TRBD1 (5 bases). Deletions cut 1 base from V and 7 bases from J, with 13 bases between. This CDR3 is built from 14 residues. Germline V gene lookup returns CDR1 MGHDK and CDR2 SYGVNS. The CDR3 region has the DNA TGTGCCAGCAGTGAATCAGGGTGGTCTAATGAAGCTTTCTTT. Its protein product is CASSESGWSNEAFF. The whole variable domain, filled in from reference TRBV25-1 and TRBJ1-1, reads EADIYQTPRYLVIGTGKKITLECSQTMGHDKMYWYQQDPGMELHLIHYSYGVNSTEKGDLSSESTVSRIRTEHFPLTLESARPSHTSQYLCASSESGWSNEAFFGQGTRLTVV.